This T cell receptor beta chain was sequenced during a study of T-cell memory formation after mild COVID-19. The V end lost 8 bases, the J end lost 0 bases, and 11 bases lay between the germline ends. This CDR3 is 14 amino acids long. TCRdb analysed the 5' RACE reads with MiXCR anew, one entry per CDR3 protein. The top ten clones hold roughly 8.4% of a sample with 400,000 or so distinct CDR3 sequences, around 18% of them seen once. The chain has TRBV23-1 and TRBJ2-1; D might be TRBD2 (6 bases). TRBV23-1 belongs to the ORF category, with a function that is uncertain. The sample comprised PBMCs or a T cell subset sorted from them (not recorded which). The clonotype was recovered from an adult woman who had mild COVID-19 (a few samples of this study predate the infection). Cell type and time point are not known. The CDR3 nucleotides are TGCGCCAGCCCCCTGGGAGGCTCCTACAATGAGCAGTTCTTC. Translation gives CASPLGGSYNEQFF.